The 30 T cell receptor beta chains below come from one sample, sequenced in a study of T cells in women clearing cervical HPV infection. Clones were sequenced by immunoSEQ multiplex PCR, and TCRdb holds only the in-frame ones, with some missing. The repertoire table contains about 40,000 clones. Sequencing was performed on blood buffy coat. Receptors originate from a woman aged 18-70 years with a cervical HPV16 infection that either progressed to CIN3+ or cleared (not recorded which).

As concerns this clone: The CDR3 end lies 3 residues beyond the end of the read and is filled in from the germline J gene. The V call is TRBV10-3, the J call TRBJ2-5; 7 nucleotides agree with TRBD1. This CDR3 spans 14 amino acids. Germline loops: CDR1 ENHRY, CDR2 SYGVKD. Unmatched junction bases numbered 6, after V lost 6 bases and J lost 2 bases. CDR3 protein: CAISQGQLQETQYF. CDR3 DNA, as far as it was read: TGTGCCATCAGCCAGGGACAGTTACAAGAGACC.

As concerns this clone: The sequenced fragment ends 3 residues before the CDR3 boundary, so the rest is inferred from the germline J gene. The chain couples TRBV30 to TRBJ1-5; 8 positions agree with TRBD1. Losses at the gene ends were 1 base for V and 2 bases for J; bases not matched to a gene: 4. The CDR3 extends over 15 amino acids. Germline CDR1 and CDR2: GTSNPN and SVGIG (reference sequence). The DNA read from the CDR3 is TGTGCCTGGAGTGGACAGGGGTTTGGCAATCAGCCC. Translated: CAWSGQGFGNQP. The CDR3 in its entirety is CAWSGQGFGNQPQHF.

Comment on this clone: Sequencing ends 3 residues short of the CDR3 end; the germline J gene provides the rest. The chain employs TRBV18 and TRBJ1-1; TRBD1 aligns across 7 bases. J gave up 0 bases and V 3 bases, and 4 bases lay outside the gene matches. The CDR3 contains 15 residues. Germline V CDR1 and CDR2: KGHSH, LQKENI. The CDR3 spells CASSPTGIMNTEAFF. CDR3 DNA (partial): TGTGCCAGCTCACCGACAGGGATCATGAACACTGAA.

The CDR3: CSVDGGALNEQFF. Partial CDR3 DNA: TGCAGCGTTGATGGGGGGGCCCTCAATGAG. This rearrangement joins TRBV29-1 to TRBJ2-1; D might be TRBD2 (7 bases). The read terminates 3 residues before the CDR3 end, so the remaining end is supplied by the germline J gene. CDR3 size: 13 residues. Trimming shortened V by 3 bases and J by 6 bases, and 12 bases separated the two germline ends. Germline V gene data show CDR1 as SQVTM and CDR2 as ANQGSEA.

Concerning this clone itself: The read ends 3 residues before the CDR3 terminus; that terminus is restored from the germline J gene. The rearrangement joins TRBV6-1 to TRBJ2-7; TRBD1 matches at 9 bases. The V and J ends lost 4 bases and 4 bases, in that order; junction bases with no gene match: 5. The CDR3 has 14 amino acids. Germline loops: CDR1 MNHNS, CDR2 SASEGT. This chain's CDR3 is CASSGNRGLYEQYF. The part of the CDR3 DNA that was read is TGTGCCAGCAGTGGAAACAGGGGGCTTTACGAG.

As regards this clone: The sequence runs out 3 residues before the end of the CDR3; the remainder is reconstructed from the germline J gene. This sequence joins TRBV6-1 and TRBJ1-2, with a tentative D call TRBD1 (6 bases). Germline V CDR1 and CDR2: MNHNS, SASEGT. V gave up 3 bases and J gave up 6 bases, with 17 bases separating them. The CDR3 has 15 amino acids. CDR3 in amino acids: CASSEWGAGADGYTF. The CDR3 DNA, read in part, is TGTGCCAGCAGTGAGTGGGGAGCGGGGGCGGATGGC.

Note on this clone: The CDR3 end falls 3 residues outside the read, so it is completed with the germline J gene. This chain links TRBV11-2 with TRBJ2-3; the D gene is possibly TRBD2 (5 bases). Germline values: CDR1 SGHAT, CDR2 FQNNGV. Trimming left V 5 bases short and J 4 bases short, with 16 bases between. The CDR3 runs 15 residues. CDR3 loop: CASSPPATGSDTQYF. Incomplete CDR3 DNA: TGTGCCAGCAGCCCTCCGGCGACGGGGTCAGATACG. The variable domain in full, completed from reference TRBV11-2 and TRBJ2-3, reads EAGVAQSPRYKIIEKRQSVAFWCNPISGHATLYWYQQILGQGPKLLIQFQNNGVVDDSQLPKDRFSAERLKGVDSTLKIQPAKLEDSAVYLCASSPPATGSDTQYFGPGTRLTVL.

Of note for this clone: The read ends 3 residues shy of where the CDR3 ends; the end is completed using the germline J gene. This chain connects TRBV25-1 to TRBJ2-2, with a weak D call TRBD1 (5 bases). CDR1 and CDR2 from the germline V gene are MGHDK and SYGVNS. V was trimmed by 7 bases and J by 4 bases, leaving 13 bases between them. The CDR3 has 14 amino acids. The sequenced part of the CDR3 DNA is TGTGCCAGCACCGGACCTAGGGGCACCGGGGAG. It encodes CASTGPRGTGE. Given in full, the CDR3 is CASTGPRGTGELFF.

Turning to this clone: The CDR3 is cut off 3 residues early in the read; its end comes from the germline J gene. The V call is TRBV19, the J call TRBJ2-2; possibly TRBD2 for D (6 bases). V lost 7 bases to trimming and J lost 3 bases, with 9 bases between them. This CDR3 region has 13 residues. From germline, CDR1 is LNHDA and CDR2 SQIVND (reference sequence). CDR3: CASTSSDTGELFF. The sequenced part of the CDR3 DNA is TGTGCCAGTACTTCTAGCGACACCGGGGAG.

On this clone itself: Read coverage stops 3 residues before the CDR3 terminus; the germline J gene supplies the remainder. V is TRBV19 and J is TRBJ2-3, with 7 nucleotides matching TRBD1. With V trimmed by 3 bases and J by 3 bases, 9 bases remained unmatched. The germline gives CDR1 LNHDA, CDR2 SQIVND (reference sequence). The CDR3 sequence is 16 residues long. The CDR3 sequence: CASSIDIGGRTDTQYF. CDR3 bases read: TGTGCCAGTAGTATTGATATAGGGGGCAGGACAGATACG. The whole variable domain, remainder taken from reference TRBV19 and TRBJ2-3, is DGGITQSPKYLFRKEGQNVTLSCEQNLNHDAMYWYRQDPGQGLRLIYYSQIVNDFQKGDIAEGYSVSREKKESFPLTVTSAQKNPTAFYLCASSIDIGGRTDTQYFGPGTRLTVL.

Concerning this clone: The sequence runs out 3 residues before the end of the CDR3; the remainder is reconstructed from the germline J gene. V usage is TRBV7-3 and J usage is TRBJ1-5; D is unclear. The CDR3 extends over 13 amino acids. Trimming took 2 bases from V and 7 from J, leaving 9 bases between them. Germline assignment: CDR1 SGHTA and CDR2 FQGTGA. Partial CDR3 DNA: TGTGCCAGCAGCTTATCCCCCTCCCAGCCC. It encodes CASSLSPSQP. The CDR3, in full, reads CASSLSPSQPQHF.

Points on this clone: The DNA ends 3 residues before the CDR3 does, and the rest of the CDR3 is filled in from the germline J gene. The chain couples TRBV19 to TRBJ1-1, with D maybe TRBD1 (5 bases). V lost 8 bases and J lost 0, with 13 bases in between. The CDR3 runs 14 residues. Germline assignment: CDR1 LNHDA and CDR2 SQIVND (reference sequence). CDR3 bases read: TGTGCCAGTGAGGGGCCCCTCTTGAACACTGAA. It yields the protein CASEGPLLNTE. In full, the CDR3 is CASEGPLLNTEAFF.

In the case of this clone: The read ends 3 residues shy of where the CDR3 ends; the end is completed using the germline J gene. The chain joins TRBV19 to TRBJ1-6; 7 bases line up with TRBD1. Losses at the gene ends were 6 bases for V and 10 bases for J; bases not matched to a gene: 9. The CDR3 covers 14 residues. Germline V gene sequence: CDR1 LNHDA, CDR2 SQIVND (reference sequence). The DNA read from the CDR3 is TGTGCCAGTAGACTGACAGGGTTGCGGTCACCC. Protein sequence: CASRLTGLRSP. The full CDR3 reads CASRLTGLRSPLHF.

Remarks on this clone: The read is 3 residues too short to cover the CDR3 end, so that end is filled in from the germline J gene. J is TRBJ2-1 and V is TRBV10-3; 10 bases are a match to TRBD2. V was pared by 3 bases and J by 5 bases, with 13 bases of the junction left unmatched. CDR1 is ENHRY, CDR2 SYGVKD, per germline. The CDR3 is 18 residues long. This CDR3 reads CAISDPRTSGEEDNEQFF. CDR3 DNA, as far as it was read: TGTGCCATCAGTGACCCCCGGACTAGCGGCGAGGAAGACAATGAG.

To note about this clone: The CDR3 extends 3 residues past the end of the read, so its final part is completed from the germline J gene. The V gene is TRBV11-2, the J gene TRBJ1-6, with 7 positions matching TRBD1. CDR3 size: 14 residues. CDR1 and CDR2 from the germline V gene are SGHAT and FQNNGV. V lost 2 bases and J lost 8; bases outside the gene matches: 3. CDR3 region: CASSLRDSHSPLHF. Incomplete CDR3 DNA: TGTGCCAGCAGCTTAAGGGACAGCCATTCACCC. The full variable domain, in which reference TRBV11-2 and TRBJ1-6 provide the parts outside the CDR3, is EAGVAQSPRYKIIEKRQSVAFWCNPISGHATLYWYQQILGQGPKLLIQFQNNGVVDDSQLPKDRFSAERLKGVDSTLKIQPAKLEDSAVYLCASSLRDSHSPLHFGNGTRLTVT.

In the case of this clone: The sequenced fragment ends 3 residues before the CDR3 boundary, so the rest is inferred from the germline J gene. The chain is built from TRBV20-1 and TRBJ1-6, with D perhaps TRBD1 (5 bases). CDR3 length: 15 residues. The V and J ends lost 1 base and 10 bases respectively, with 17 bases between them. Germline lookup yields CDR1 DFQATT and CDR2 SNEGSKA (reference sequence). The chain's CDR3 is CSARVKVHGGSPLHF. CDR3 DNA, as far as it was read: TGCAGTGCTAGAGTAAAGGTCCATGGGGGGTCACCC.

Note on this clone: The read ends 3 residues early relative to the CDR3; the germline J gene fills the gap. The chain employs TRBV20-1 and TRBJ2-1, with D tentatively TRBD1 (7 bases). The germline V gene encodes CDR1 DFQATT and CDR2 SNEGSKA (reference sequence). The V gene lost 5 bases and the J gene lost 4 bases, with 18 bases spanning the gap. The CDR3 totals 15 residues. The part of the CDR3 DNA that was read is TGCAGTGCTCCCCTGCGGGACAGTGGTTACAATGAG. Its translation: CSAPLRDSGYNE. From start to end, the CDR3 is CSAPLRDSGYNEQFF.

Note on this clone: The germline gene is not matched at one end of the junction; a read error may be the cause. The read ends 3 residues before the CDR3 terminus; that terminus is restored from the germline J gene. V usage is TRBV11-2 and J usage is TRBJ2-7; tentatively, D is TRBD1 (5 bases). Germline CDR1 is SGHAT and CDR2 is FQNNGV. The CDR3 is 13 amino acids. This chain's CDR3 is CASSVDRAYEQYF. The covered CDR3 bases are TGTGCCAGCAGCGTAGACAGAGCCTACGAG.

About this clone: The missing CDR3 end, 3 residues past where the read stops, is filled in from the germline J gene. The chain joins TRBV29-1 to TRBJ2-1; TRBD2 matches at 9 bases. Germline CDR1 reads SQVTM; CDR2 reads ANQGSEA. This CDR3 is built from 13 residues. Trimming took 6 bases from V and 9 from J; bases not matched to a gene: 9. The CDR3 DNA, read in part, is TGCAGCGTCGGGCGGGGGGGCCCTAGTGAG. It is translated as CSVGRGGPSE. The CDR3 in its entirety is CSVGRGGPSEQFF.

A word on this clone: The CDR3 end lies 3 residues beyond the end of the read and is filled in from the germline J gene. This chain joins TRBV19 and TRBJ2-5; TRBD2 agrees at 10 bases. This CDR3 region has 16 residues. In germline, CDR1 is LNHDA, CDR2 SQIVND (reference sequence). Losses at the gene ends were 5 bases for V and 1 base for J; bases not matched to a gene: 7. The CDR3 bases that were read are TGTGCCAGTAGTGGCCGGACTAGCGGATTCCAAGAGACC. It translates to CASSGRTSGFQET. The CDR3, in full, reads CASSGRTSGFQETQYF.

A remark on this clone: The read ends 3 residues shy of where the CDR3 ends; the end is completed using the germline J gene. The chain employs TRBV11-2 and TRBJ1-5; D is unclear. The CDR3 has 12 residues. The V end lost 5 bases, the J end lost 7 bases, and 9 bases lay between the germline ends. In germline, CDR1 is SGHAT, CDR2 FQNNGV. The part of the CDR3 DNA that was read is TGTGCCAGCAGCCCAGGTGACCAGCCC. Translation gives CASSPGDQP. The complete CDR3 sequence is CASSPGDQPQHF.

With regard to this clone: The read ends 3 residues early relative to the CDR3; the germline J gene fills the gap. V and J are TRBV6-1 and TRBJ2-4; TRBD1 is a possible D gene (5 bases). Trimming cost V 2 bases and J 7 bases, with 12 bases left between them. CDR3 length equals 14 residues. Per the germline V gene, CDR1 is MNHNS and CDR2 is SASEGT. The chain's CDR3 is CASSEWGTGNIQYF. The sequenced CDR3 bases are TGTGCCAGCAGTGAATGGGGAACAGGTAACATT.

As regards this clone: The sequenced fragment ends 3 residues before the CDR3 boundary, so the rest is inferred from the germline J gene. V is TRBV2 and J is TRBJ1-2, with a weak D call TRBD1 (6 bases). This CDR3 region has 13 residues. CDR1 is SNHLY, CDR2 FYNNEI, per germline. Trimming left V 5 bases short and J 3 bases short, with 10 bases between. The CDR3 bases that were read are TGTGCCAGCAGTCTCCGACAGGACTATGGC. Protein product: CASSLRQDYG. The complete CDR3 protein is CASSLRQDYGYTF. Variable domain in full (rest from reference TRBV2 and TRBJ1-2): EPEVTQTPSHQVTQMGQEVILRCVPISNHLYFYWYRQILGQKVEFLVSFYNNEISEKSEIFDDQFSVERPDGSNFTLKIRSTKLEDSAMYFCASSLRQDYGYTFGSGTRLTVV.

Of note for this clone: The CDR3 end lies 3 residues beyond the end of the read and is filled in from the germline J gene. This chain uses TRBV28 with TRBJ1-4, with 8 positions matching TRBD1. The CDR3 is made up of 18 amino acids. CDR1 is MDHEN and CDR2 is SYDVKM in the germline V gene. Losses at the gene ends were 5 bases for V and 0 bases for J; bases not matched to a gene: 11. Incomplete CDR3 DNA: TGTGCCAGCAGTCCCCTAGTCCCGGGACAGGCAACTAATGAAAAA. It codes for CASSPLVPGQATNEK. The entire CDR3 reads CASSPLVPGQATNEKLFF.

Notes on this clone: The read halts 3 residues ahead of the CDR3 end, with the missing end drawn from the germline J gene. The V call is TRBV20-1, the J call TRBJ2-1; no clear D gene. Trimming stripped 1 base from V and 5 bases from J, with 15 bases between. Germline CDR1 reads DFQATT; CDR2 reads SNEGSKA (reference sequence). The CDR3 contains 15 residues. The CDR3 bases that were read are TGCAGTGCTAGAGTCGGTGGGCTGGAAAACAATGAG. As protein: CSARVGGLENNE. From start to end, the CDR3 is CSARVGGLENNEQFF.

About this clone itself: The read gets to within 3 residues of the CDR3 end, and the germline J gene fills in the rest. This chain joins TRBV2 and TRBJ1-5; TRBD1 aligns across 7 bases. The CDR3 totals 13 residues. CDR1 SNHLY and CDR2 FYNNEI come from the germline V gene. Trimming removed 6 bases from V and 7 bases from J; junction bases left unmatched: 6. The covered CDR3 bases are TGTGCCAGCAGAGACAGGGTCGAACAGCCC. It yields the protein CASRDRVEQP. The CDR3 reads in full as CASRDRVEQPQHF. Variable domain in full (rest from reference TRBV2 and TRBJ1-5): EPEVTQTPSHQVTQMGQEVILRCVPISNHLYFYWYRQILGQKVEFLVSFYNNEISEKSEIFDDQFSVERPDGSNFTLKIRSTKLEDSAMYFCASRDRVEQPQHFGDGTRLSIL.

About this clone: Coverage ceases 3 residues before the CDR3 finishes, and the germline J gene fills in the end. The chain employs TRBV2 and TRBJ1-6, with 7 bases fitting TRBD1. The CDR3 consists of 15 residues. CDR1 and CDR2 from the germline V gene are SNHLY and FYNNEI. V trimming: 4 bases; J trimming: 6 bases; junction bases outside the gene matches: 6. This CDR3 is CASSAGTDRNSPLHF. CDR3 bases read: TGTGCCAGCAGTGCCGGGACAGATCGTAATTCACCC.

The CDR3 loop reads CASSEGGLRVRGNYGYTF. The part of the CDR3 DNA that was read is TGCGCCAGCAGCGAAGGAGGACTAAGGGTTAGGGGCAACTATGGC. This chain links TRBV5-1 with TRBJ1-2; tentative D call: TRBD1 (5 bases). With the read ending 3 residues before the CDR3 end, the germline J gene is used to fill in that end. CDR3 length equals 18 residues. Germline CDR1 reads SGHRS; CDR2 reads YFSETQ. The V end lost 4 bases, the J end lost 2 bases, and 24 bases lay between the germline ends.

Turning to this clone: Compared with germline, one end of the junction differs, possibly owing to a read error. The CDR3 extends 3 residues past the end of the read, so its final part is completed from the germline J gene. This sequence joins TRBV5-6 and TRBJ2-5, with D possibly being TRBD1 (5 bases). The CDR3 runs to 13 residues. Looked up from germline, CDR1 is SGHDT and CDR2 is YYEEEE. The sequenced part of the CDR3 DNA is TGTGTCAGCAGCTTGGCAGGGCAAGAGACC. Translation: CVSSLAGQET. The complete CDR3 reads CVSSLAGQETQYF.

In the case of this clone: The sequence runs out 3 residues before the end of the CDR3; the remainder is reconstructed from the germline J gene. V usage is TRBV20-1 and J usage is TRBJ2-7; weak D call: TRBD1 (5 bases). The CDR3 length is 16 residues. The germline CDR1 and CDR2 sequences are DFQATT and SNEGSKA (reference sequence). V was pared by 0 bases and J by 0 bases, with 15 bases between. CDR3 protein: CSARDDSRLHSYEQYF. CDR3 bases read: TGCAGTGCTAGAGATGACAGCAGGCTCCACTCCTACGAG.